This TCR beta chain was identified during a study of cytomegalovirus exposure and HLA in healthy donors. The study's findings and limits: Specificity for CMV antigens was confirmed in vitro for three of the CMV-associated chains. The study labeled fewer than 200 TCR beta chains cytomegalovirus-associated. According to reports, the classifier identified cytomegalovirus status with high specificity and sensitivity.

Clones were sequenced by immunoSEQ multiplex PCR, and TCRdb holds only the in-frame ones, with some missing. Here the sample spans 92,000 or so clones, about 96% being singletons. Concerning this clone itself: Its antigen is currently unknown.

The germline V gene has CDR1 MNHNY and CDR2 SVGAGI (reference sequence). With 6 bases clipped from V and 6 bases from J, the junction kept 8 bases outside the gene matches. This CDR3 is built from 14 residues. The source is a man between 18 and 35 years old in good health and CMV-seronegative. Material for sequencing was PBMCs. The V and J genes are TRBV6-6 and TRBJ1-5, with 7 positions matching TRBD1. DNA of the CDR3: TGTGCCAGCAGCATTAGACAGGGTGGTCAGCCCCAGCATTTT. This translates into CASSIRQGGQPQHF.